The text below deals with one TCR beta chain. The sample belongs to a study of blood T cell repertoires in COVID-19. About the study: Acute-phase and convalescent COVID-19 samples originated in the United States, Italy and Spain. PBMCs, B-cell-depleted T cells, or T cells were the source of the cDNA or gDNA that made up the material.

How the authors handled the data: Nucleated cell number was recorded as an estimate derived from reference gene primer amplification. The assay was immunoSEQ multiplex PCR, and TCRdb's table has in-frame clones only and misses some. Clone size and the V and J calls come from that table; the DNA yielded D and trimming. The repertoire has some 240,000 clones, around 87% of them found once; the top ten carry 3.3%. CDR3 size: 13 residues. V lost 6 bases and J 7 bases, leaving 15 bases between the germline ends. CDR1 and CDR2 from the germline V gene are MNHEY and SVGAGI. The chain uses TRBV6-5 and TRBJ1-2, with D possibly matching TRBD1 (6 bases). The sample was PBMCs or T cells enriched from blood (not recorded which). The source of this sequence is a middle-aged woman with acute COVID-19. CDR3 nucleotide sequence: TGTGCCAGCAGGTTACAGGGAATAGCTGGCTACACCTTC. This translates into CASRLQGIAGYTF.